The 17 T cell receptor beta chains below come from one sample, sequenced in a study of CD8 T cells in Susac syndrome (dated by TCRdb to between 2018 and 2020). Library preparation used the immunoSEQ multiplex PCR assay. RNA was extracted using the RNeasy kit, and about 0.5 to 1 ug of the RNA was reverse transcribed with random hexamers. TCRdb reworked the public reads: Q25 trimming with fastp, MiXCR clone assembly, productive beta chains retained. Every entry covers one CDR3 protein and lists the most common genes and DNA from its rows. The sample has hundreds of thousands of distinct CDR3 sequences on record, around 83% of them singletons. The ten largest account for over 0.095% of the sample. The sample taken for sequencing was CD8+ T cells from PBMCs. These receptors originate from a human donor with multiple sclerosis.

This sequence joins TRBV27 and TRBJ1-1, with a possible D match to TRBD1 (6 bases). Trimming cost V 4 bases and J 2 bases, with 11 bases left between them. The germline V gene encodes CDR1 MNHEY and CDR2 SMNVEV (reference sequence). This CDR3 spans 14 amino acids. DNA of the CDR3: TGTGCCAGCAGTTCGGGGGGGGCCAACACTGAAGCTTTCTTT. Residues: CASSSGGANTEAFF.

This clonotype was found once. J is TRBJ2-2 and V is TRBV2, with D tentatively TRBD1 (5 bases). CDR1 is SNHLY and CDR2 is FYNNEI in the germline V gene. CDR3 length equals 14 residues. V was trimmed by 10 bases and J by 4 bases, leaving 16 bases between them. The CDR3: CANPQRQLTGELFF. CDR3 DNA sequence: TGTGCCAACCCGCAGCGACAGCTCACCGGGGAGCTGTTTTTT. The full variable domain, its missing parts supplied by reference TRBV2 and TRBJ2-2, is EPEVTQTPSHQVTQMGQEVILRCVPISNHLYFYWYRQILGQKVEFLVSFYNNEISEKSEIFDDQFSVERPDGSNFTLKIRSTKLEDSAMYFCANPQRQLTGELFFGEGSRLTVL.

This chain uses TRBV5-1 with TRBJ1-3; 8 nucleotides align to TRBD1. CDR3 length: 16 amino acids. Germline values: CDR1 SGHRS, CDR2 YFSETQ. J lost 7 bases, V lost 5 bases, and 14 bases had no gene match. CDR3 sequence (DNA): TGCGCCAGCAGTTTATTGGGGACAGGCCGCCTGAACACCATATATTTT. Residues: CASSLLGTGRLNTIYF.

The V and J genes are TRBV14 and TRBJ2-3; unclear D gene. The germline V gene encodes CDR1 SGHDN and CDR2 FVKESK. The CDR3 extends over 14 amino acids. V was clipped by 4 bases and J by 3 bases, with 11 bases between them. CDR3 loop: CASSLIDATDTQYF. The CDR3 region has the DNA TGTGCCAGCAGCCTCATAGACGCAACAGATACGCAGTATTTT.

This clonotype was found once. The chain has TRBV20-1 and TRBJ1-4; a possible D gene is TRBD1 (5 bases). Germline-derived CDR1 and CDR2 are DFQATT and SNEGSKA (reference sequence). Trimming cost V 0 bases and J 8 bases, with 10 bases left between them. This CDR3 comprises 13 residues. The CDR3 spells CSARDPGDEKLFF. The DNA for the CDR3 is TGCAGTGCTAGAGATCCCGGGGACGAAAAACTGTTTTTT.

The chain has TRBV9 and TRBJ2-3, with D uncertain. Germline V CDR1 and CDR2: SGDLS, YYNGEE. Trimming took off 5 bases at V and 5 bases at J, with 3 bases between the two ends. CDR3 size: 10 residues. In nucleotides, the CDR3 is TGTGCCAGCAGTGGAGATACGCAGTATTTT. This codes for CASSGDTQYF.

This sequence joins TRBV27 and TRBJ2-3; D is unclear. V gave up 3 bases and J gave up 2 bases, with 6 bases separating them. The CDR3 extends over 13 amino acids. Germline-derived CDR1 and CDR2 are MNHEY and SMNVEV (reference sequence). In DNA form, the CDR3 reads TGTGCCAGCAGTTTTGACTTCACAGATACGCAGTATTTT. Amino acids: CASSFDFTDTQYF.

Only a few counts were recorded for this clonotype. The rearrangement joins TRBV19 to TRBJ2-2; D remains unclear. V lost 1 base to trimming and J lost 7 bases, with 1 base between them. Germline V lookup: CDR1 LNHDA, CDR2 SQIVND (reference sequence). There are 11 residues in the CDR3. CDR3 loop: CASSIGGELFF. In nucleotides, the CDR3 is TGTGCCAGTAGTATAGGCGGGGAGCTGTTTTTT.

The rearrangement joins TRBV7-9 to TRBJ2-7, with 11 bases fitting TRBD1. Germline lookup yields CDR1 SEHNR and CDR2 FQNEAQ (reference sequence). The CDR3 is 14 amino acids. The J segment lost 9 bases and the V segment lost 5 bases, leaving 9 bases of the junction unmatched. CDR3 loop: CASSPGQGAGVQYF. For the CDR3, the DNA is TGTGCCAGCAGCCCAGGACAGGGGGCCGGCGTGCAGTACTTC.

V gene TRBV20-1 combines with J gene TRBJ2-2; no clear D. CDR1 is DFQATT and CDR2 is SNEGSKA in the germline V gene (reference sequence). V lost 5 bases and J 0 bases, leaving 7 bases between the germline ends. CDR3 length: 13 amino acids. The CDR3 spells CSAPAANTGELFF. The CDR3 bases are TGCAGTGCTCCTGCAGCGAACACCGGGGAGCTGTTTTTT.

This rearrangement joins TRBV7-6 to TRBJ2-1, with 10 bases aligning to TRBD2. Germline V gene data show CDR1 as SGHVS and CDR2 as FNYEAQ. V gave up 4 bases and J gave up 10 bases; unmatched junction bases: 13. The CDR3 extends over 16 amino acids. Written as DNA, the CDR3 is TGTGCCAGCAGCTCAAAACGGGCTAGCGGGAGTTGGGAGCAGTTCTTC. This translates into CASSSKRASGSWEQFF.

CDR3 DNA sequence: TGTGCCAGCAGTTACCCGGGACAGGGGGACCACGAGCAGTACTTC. Translation: CASSYPGQGDHEQYF. The chain is built from TRBV5-4 and TRBJ2-7; TRBD1 matches at 11 bases. From germline, CDR1 is SGHNT and CDR2 YYREEE (reference sequence). With 5 bases clipped from V and 5 bases from J, the junction kept 9 bases outside the gene matches. The CDR3 sequence is 15 residues long.

The chain joins TRBV3-1 to TRBJ2-7, with unresolved D. CDR3 length: 13 amino acids. Germline CDR1 is LGHDT and CDR2 is YNNKEL (reference sequence). V was trimmed by 2 bases and J by 3 bases, leaving 8 bases between them. CDR3 sequence (DNA): TGTGCCAGCAGCCAACAGGCCGACTACGAGCAGTACTTC. The encoded protein is CASSQQADYEQYF.

This sequence joins TRBV12-3 or TRBV12-4 and TRBJ2-6, with D unresolved. CDR3 length: 13 amino acids. V was trimmed by 11 bases and J by 2 bases, leaving 10 bases between them. This CDR3 reads CASQEAGANVLTF. CDR3 coding DNA: TGTGCCTCCCAAGAGGCTGGGGCCAACGTCCTGACTTTC.

This clonotype was observed a handful of times. The chain recombines TRBV29-1 with TRBJ2-1; D ambiguous. The CDR3 contains 17 residues. Germline assignment: CDR1 SQVTM and CDR2 ANQGSEA. The V gene lost 3 bases and the J gene lost 4 bases, with 22 bases spanning the gap. In DNA form, the CDR3 reads TGCAGCGTTGATCGCCCTACGGGCCGGACGCTTTACAATGAGCAGTTCTTC. This sequence encodes CSVDRPTGRTLYNEQFF.

CDR3 protein: CASSYSGGEGNTIYF. For the CDR3, the DNA is TGTGCCAGCAGCTATTCAGGGGGCGAGGGAAACACCATATATTTT. The rearrangement links TRBV7-6 to TRBJ1-3, with 8 nucleotides matching TRBD1. Germline-derived CDR1 and CDR2 are SGHVS and FNYEAQ. The V segment lost 4 bases and the J segment 4 bases; nucleotides outside the gene matches: 6. The CDR3 consists of 15 residues. Together with reference TRBV7-6 and TRBJ1-3, the CDR3 gives the full variable domain: GAGVSQSPRYKVTKRGQDVALRCDPISGHVSLYWYRQALGQGPEFLTYFNYEAQQDKSGLPNDRFSAERPEGSISTLTIQRTEQRDSAMYRCASSYSGGEGNTIYFGEGSWLTVV.

V is TRBV2 and J is TRBJ2-7; D not resolved. The germline V gene encodes CDR1 SNHLY and CDR2 FYNNEI. Trimming left V 8 bases short and J 0 bases short, with 8 bases between. The CDR3 sequence is 12 residues long. The CDR3 region is CASGLSSYEQYF. DNA of the CDR3: TGTGCCAGCGGGCTGAGCTCCTACGAGCAGTACTTC. The variable domain in full, with the rest retrieved from reference TRBV2 and TRBJ2-7, is EPEVTQTPSHQVTQMGQEVILRCVPISNHLYFYWYRQILGQKVEFLVSFYNNEISEKSEIFDDQFSVERPDGSNFTLKIRSTKLEDSAMYFCASGLSSYEQYFGPGTRLTVT.